In this sample, the clone carrying this T cell receptor (beta chain) turned up many times. The antigen is undetermined. Extraction of PBMCs used under 13 ml of fresh peripheral blood. This record belongs to a study of T cells in Graves' hyperthyroidism and ophthalmopathy. Study-wide context: Peripheral blood collection took place at initial diagnosis, before any treatment.

Study-wide findings and caveats: Within blood appeared most thyroid clonotypes that had expanded above 0.001.

Regions amplified from RNA transcripts were the TCR beta CDR3 regions. The HTBI set primed first-round TCR CDR3 RT-PCR. MiXCR, applied by TCRdb to the multiplex PCR reads, yields one record per CDR3 protein. Here the sample spans about 740,000 distinct CDR3 sequences, about 14% being singletons. The sequencing input was blood. The TCR sequence derives from a woman in her late teens or twenties with Graves' hyperthyroidism.

For the CDR3, the DNA is TGTGCCAGCAGTTTATACGGTGGCTACACCTTC. It specifies CASSLYGGYTF. This chain connects TRBV28 to TRBJ1-2, with no clear D. Trimming removed 1 base at V and 7 bases at J, with 4 bases between. This CDR3 is built from 11 residues. Per germline, CDR1 MDHEN and CDR2 SYDVKM.